The clone carrying this T cell receptor beta chain was counted a few times. Its specificity is not known. The data stem from a study of T cells after yellow fever vaccination. Study conclusions and caveats: Repertoires obtained by FACS sorting could include abundant clonotypes that entered as contaminants from the bulk population.

The CDR3 covers 16 residues. Per germline, CDR1 SNHLY and CDR2 FYNNEI. Germline trimming cut 4 bases from V and 1 base from J; bases unmatched to any gene: 9. TCR cDNA, made by 5'RACE template switching, carried an added universal primer site and UMIs. TCRdb fed the 5' RACE reads into MiXCR, producing one record per CDR3 protein. Here the sample spans hundreds of thousands of distinct CDR3 sequences, 11% being singletons. The genes are TRBV2 and TRBJ1-1; 7 positions match TRBD1. This receptor was taken from a man aged 18 to 30 who received the YFV17D yellow fever vaccine. Here the sequenced sample was PBMCs, taken on the day of the first yellow fever vaccination. The CDR3 reads CASSVPRGGGNTEAFF. As DNA, the CDR3 is TGTGCCAGCAGTGTCCCCAGGGGGGGCGGGAACACTGAAGCTTTCTTT.